The 5 T cell receptor beta chains in this list originate from one sample, sequenced in a study of T-cell memory formation after mild COVID-19. Each CDR3 protein is one row after TCRdb ran MiXCR on the 5' RACE reads. Of around 320,000 distinct CDR3 sequences in the sample, 28% were seen once. The specimen was PBMCs or a T cell subset sorted from them (not recorded which). Every receptor here comes from an adult woman who had mild COVID-19 (a few samples of this study predate the infection). Cell type and time point are not known.

This clonotype was observed a handful of times. CDR3 in amino acids: CASTSVSSRNEQFF. The DNA of the CDR3 is TGTGCCAGCACGTCCGTATCAAGTCGCAATGAGCAGTTCTTC. This rearrangement joins TRBV6-2 or TRBV6-3 to TRBJ2-1; D remains unclear. V lost 7 bases to trimming and J lost 6 bases, with 16 bases between them. CDR1 is MNHEY and CDR2 is SVGEGT in the germline V gene. CDR3 length equals 14 residues.

This clonotype was found a few times. The V gene is TRBV7-9, the J gene TRBJ2-2; 11 bases are a match to TRBD1. Trimming removed 10 bases from V and 5 bases from J; junction bases left unmatched: 3. The CDR3 is 13 residues long. CDR1 is SEHNR, CDR2 FQNEAQ, per germline (reference sequence). Here the CDR3 DNA reads TGTGCCACGGACAGGGGGCAGACCGGGGAGCTGTTTTTT. This sequence encodes CATDRGQTGELFF. Variable domain in full (rest from reference TRBV7-9 and TRBJ2-2): DTGVSQNPRHKITKRGQNVTFRCDPISEHNRLYWYRQTLGQGPEFLTYFQNEAQLEKSRLLSDRFSAERPKGSFSTLEIQRTEQGDSAMYLCATDRGQTGELFFGEGSRLTVL.

This chain uses TRBV6-5 with TRBJ1-4, with D perhaps matching TRBD1 (5 bases). Germline V CDR1 and CDR2: MNHEY, SVGAGI. Trimming removed 2 bases from V and 4 bases from J, with 14 bases in between. CDR3 length equals 16 residues. The CDR3 sequence is CASSYHPGRVNEKLFF. CDR3 sequence (DNA): TGTGCCAGCAGTTACCACCCCGGCAGGGTTAATGAAAAACTGTTTTTT.

This chain links TRBV20-1 with TRBJ2-7, with D perhaps matching TRBD1 (6 bases). Germline CDR1 reads DFQATT; CDR2 reads SNEGSKA (reference sequence). The ends were cut back, 4 bases at V and 2 bases at J, with 15 bases in the middle. The CDR3 spans 14 residues. The CDR3 region is CSAKDGDNTYEQYF. CDR3 DNA: TGCAGTGCTAAGGATGGGGACAACACCTACGAGCAGTACTTC.

This clonotype was picked up a small number of times. The chain couples TRBV22-1 to TRBJ2-1; the table's D call, TRBD2, has no DNA check behind it. TRBV22-1 constitutes a pseudogene. The CDR3 has 19 residues. Written as DNA, the CDR3 is TGTCCTGGGAGCACCAGAGTAATGGCGGGAGAAGGCTCCTACAATGAGCAGTTCTTC. Translation: CPGSTRVMAGEGSYNEQFF.